A few counts support the clone carrying this T cell receptor (beta chain). Antigen specificity is unknown. From blood, about 250-500 ng of genomic DNA served as TRB template. This sample was included in a study of T and B cells in COVID-19 patients. Overall study: Blood was sampled from COVID-19 patients who were either actively infected or recovered. Of about 20 active-infection patients, 11 to 12 were critically ill with mechanical ventilation or extracorporeal membrane oxygenation.

General observations from the study: Highly clonal in active COVID-19, TRB repertoires exceeded healthy-donor diversity and richness at recovery.

TRB rearrangements were amplified by multiplex PCR with BIOMED2 TRB-A/B primers. TCRdb fed the multiplex PCR reads into MiXCR, producing one record per CDR3 protein. Of roughly 27,000 distinct CDR3 sequences listed, 30% to 35% are singletons. This receptor was obtained from a human donor who had recovered from COVID-19. The sequencing input was blood.

For the CDR3, the DNA is TGTGCCAGCAGCTTGGTGGGGAACGAGCAGTACTTC. This sequence encodes CASSLVGNEQYF. J is TRBJ2-7 and V is TRBV5-5; D remains unclear. With 0 bases removed from V and 5 bases from J, the gap between germline ends came to 6 bases. Germline V gene data show CDR1 as SGHKS and CDR2 as YYEKEE (reference sequence). This CDR3 spans 12 amino acids.